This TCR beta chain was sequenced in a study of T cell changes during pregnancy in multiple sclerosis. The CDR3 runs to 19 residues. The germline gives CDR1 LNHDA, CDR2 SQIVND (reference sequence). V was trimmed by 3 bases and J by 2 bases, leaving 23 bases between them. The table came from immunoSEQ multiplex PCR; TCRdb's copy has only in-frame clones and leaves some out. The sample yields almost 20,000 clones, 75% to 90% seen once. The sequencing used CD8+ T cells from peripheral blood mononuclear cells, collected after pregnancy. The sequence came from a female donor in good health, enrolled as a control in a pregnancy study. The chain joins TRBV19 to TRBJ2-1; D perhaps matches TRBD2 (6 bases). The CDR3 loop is CASSIEFFPSVTAYNEQFF. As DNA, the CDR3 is TGTGCCAGTAGTATCGAATTTTTTCCTAGCGTAACGGCCTACAATGAGCAGTTCTTC.